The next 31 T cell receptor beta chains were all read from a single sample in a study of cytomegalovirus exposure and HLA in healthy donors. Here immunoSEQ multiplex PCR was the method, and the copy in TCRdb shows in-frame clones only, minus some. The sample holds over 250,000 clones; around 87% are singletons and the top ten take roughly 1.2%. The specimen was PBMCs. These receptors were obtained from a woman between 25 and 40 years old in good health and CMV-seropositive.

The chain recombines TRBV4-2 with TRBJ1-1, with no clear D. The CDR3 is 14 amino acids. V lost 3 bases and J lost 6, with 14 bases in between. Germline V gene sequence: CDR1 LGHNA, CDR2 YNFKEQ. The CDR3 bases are TGTGCCAGCAGCCACGGTGGACTTACCCCTGAAGCTTTCTTT. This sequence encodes CASSHGGLTPEAFF.

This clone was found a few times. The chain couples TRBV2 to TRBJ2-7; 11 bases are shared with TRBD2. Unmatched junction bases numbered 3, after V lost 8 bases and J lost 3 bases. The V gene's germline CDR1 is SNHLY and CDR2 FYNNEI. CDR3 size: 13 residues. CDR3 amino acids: CASAGLADYEQYF. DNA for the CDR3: TGTGCCAGCGCGGGACTAGCGGACTACGAGCAGTACTTC.

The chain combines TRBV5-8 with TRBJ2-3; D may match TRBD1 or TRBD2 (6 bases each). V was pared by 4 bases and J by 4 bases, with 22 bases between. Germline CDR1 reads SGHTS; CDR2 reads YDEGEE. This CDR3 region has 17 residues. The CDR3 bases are TGTGCCAGCAGCCATATCAAAATGGTCGGGGGCTCAGATACGCAGTATTTT. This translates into CASSHIKMVGGSDTQYF.

CDR3 residues: CASSETSGFLGYEQYF. The CDR3 DNA reads TGTGCCAGCTCAGAAACTAGCGGTTTCCTCGGGTACGAGCAGTACTTC. V and J are TRBV18 and TRBJ2-7, with 8 nucleotides matching TRBD2. From germline, CDR1 is KGHSH and CDR2 LQKENI. After removal of 5 bases from V and 4 bases from J, the junction contained 13 bases not matched to a gene. CDR3 length: 16 residues. Complete variable domain (other parts from reference TRBV18 and TRBJ2-7): NAGVMQNPRHLVRRRGQEARLRCSPMKGHSHVYWYRQLPEEGLKFMVYLQKENIIDESGMPKERFSAEFPKEGPSILRIQQVVRGDSAAYFCASSETSGFLGYEQYFGPGTRLTVT.

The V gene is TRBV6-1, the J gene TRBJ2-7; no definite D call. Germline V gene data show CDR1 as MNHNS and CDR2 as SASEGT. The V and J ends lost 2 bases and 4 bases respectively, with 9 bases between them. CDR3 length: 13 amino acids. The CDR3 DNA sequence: TGTGCCAGCAGTGAACTCCCAACGTACGAGCAGTACTTC. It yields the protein CASSELPTYEQYF.

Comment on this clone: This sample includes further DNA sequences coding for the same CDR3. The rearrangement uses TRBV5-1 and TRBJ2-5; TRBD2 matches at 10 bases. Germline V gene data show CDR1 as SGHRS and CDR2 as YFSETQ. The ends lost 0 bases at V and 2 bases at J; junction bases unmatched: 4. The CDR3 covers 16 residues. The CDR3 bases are TGCGCCAGCAGCTTGGGGCCTAGCGGGGGTCAAGAGACCCAGTACTTC. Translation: CASSLGPSGGQETQYF.

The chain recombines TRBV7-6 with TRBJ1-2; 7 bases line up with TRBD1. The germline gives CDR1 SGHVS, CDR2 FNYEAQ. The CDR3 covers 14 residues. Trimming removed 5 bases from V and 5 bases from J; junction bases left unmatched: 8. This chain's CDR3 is CASSPGTAQYGYTF. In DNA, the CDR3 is TGTGCCAGCAGCCCCGGGACAGCGCAATATGGCTACACCTTC.

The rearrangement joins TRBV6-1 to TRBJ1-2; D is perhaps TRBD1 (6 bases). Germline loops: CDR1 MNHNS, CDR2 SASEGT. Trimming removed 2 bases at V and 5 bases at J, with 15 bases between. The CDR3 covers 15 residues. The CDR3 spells CASSESYRAGYGYTF. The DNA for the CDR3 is TGTGCCAGCAGTGAATCCTACAGGGCCGGTTATGGCTACACCTTC.

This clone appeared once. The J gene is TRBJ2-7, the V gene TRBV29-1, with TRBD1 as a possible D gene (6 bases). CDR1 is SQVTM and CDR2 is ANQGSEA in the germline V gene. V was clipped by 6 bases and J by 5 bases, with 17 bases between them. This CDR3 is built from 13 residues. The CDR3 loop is CSVRQESLNEQYF. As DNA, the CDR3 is TGCAGCGTCCGACAGGAGTCTCTTAACGAGCAGTACTTC.

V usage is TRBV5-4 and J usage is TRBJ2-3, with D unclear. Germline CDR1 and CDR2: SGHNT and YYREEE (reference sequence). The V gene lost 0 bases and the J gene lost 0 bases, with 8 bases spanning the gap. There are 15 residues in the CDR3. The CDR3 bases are TGTGCCAGCAGCTTGGCGGGTGCTAGCACAGATACGCAGTATTTT. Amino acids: CASSLAGASTDTQYF. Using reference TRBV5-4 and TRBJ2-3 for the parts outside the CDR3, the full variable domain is ETGVTQSPTHLIKTRGQQVTLRCSSQSGHNTVSWYQQALGQGPQFIFQYYREEENGRGNFPPRFSGLQFPNYSSELNVNALELDDSALYLCASSLAGASTDTQYFGPGTRLTVL.

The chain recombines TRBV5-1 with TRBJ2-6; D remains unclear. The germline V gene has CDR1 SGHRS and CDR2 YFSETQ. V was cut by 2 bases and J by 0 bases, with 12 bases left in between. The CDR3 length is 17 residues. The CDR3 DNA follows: TGCGCCAGCAGCTTCGGAGACGTAGCCTCTGGGGCCAACGTCCTGACTTTC. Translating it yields CASSFGDVASGANVLTF.

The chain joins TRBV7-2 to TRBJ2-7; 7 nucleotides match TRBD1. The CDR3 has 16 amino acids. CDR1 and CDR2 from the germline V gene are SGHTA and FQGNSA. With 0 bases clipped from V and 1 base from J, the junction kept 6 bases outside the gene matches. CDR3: CASSLAPGQRSYEQYF. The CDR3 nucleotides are TGTGCCAGCAGCTTAGCTCCGGGACAGAGATCCTACGAGCAGTACTTC.

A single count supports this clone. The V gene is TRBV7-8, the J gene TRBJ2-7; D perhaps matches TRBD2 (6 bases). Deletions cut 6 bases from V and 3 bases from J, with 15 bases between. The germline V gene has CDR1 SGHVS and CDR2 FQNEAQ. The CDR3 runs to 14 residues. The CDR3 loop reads CASSSTGEGYEQYF. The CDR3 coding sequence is TGTGCCAGCAGTTCAACGGGAGAAGGCTACGAGCAGTACTTC.

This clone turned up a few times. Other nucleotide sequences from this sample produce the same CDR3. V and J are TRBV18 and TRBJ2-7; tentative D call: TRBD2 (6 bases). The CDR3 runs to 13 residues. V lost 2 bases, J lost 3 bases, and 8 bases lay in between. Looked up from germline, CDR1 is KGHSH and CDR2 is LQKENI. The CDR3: CASSPAGSYEQYF. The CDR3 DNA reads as TGTGCCAGCTCACCAGCGGGGAGCTACGAGCAGTACTTC.

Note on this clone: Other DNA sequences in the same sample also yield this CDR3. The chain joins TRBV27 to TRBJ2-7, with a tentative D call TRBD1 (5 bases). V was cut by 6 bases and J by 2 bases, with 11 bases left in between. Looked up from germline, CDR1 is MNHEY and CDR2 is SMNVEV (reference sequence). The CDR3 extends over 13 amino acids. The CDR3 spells CASSRDTTYEQYF. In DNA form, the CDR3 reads TGTGCCAGCAGCAGGGATACTACCTACGAGCAGTACTTC.

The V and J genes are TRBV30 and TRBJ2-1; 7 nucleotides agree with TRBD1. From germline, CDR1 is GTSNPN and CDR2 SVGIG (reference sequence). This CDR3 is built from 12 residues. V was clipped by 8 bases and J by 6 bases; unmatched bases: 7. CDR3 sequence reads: CARQGWSNEQFF. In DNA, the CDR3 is TGTGCCAGACAGGGCTGGTCCAATGAGCAGTTCTTC.

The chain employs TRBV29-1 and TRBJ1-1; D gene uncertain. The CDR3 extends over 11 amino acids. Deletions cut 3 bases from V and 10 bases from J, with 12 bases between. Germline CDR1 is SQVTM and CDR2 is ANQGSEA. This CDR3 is CSVEARLGAFF. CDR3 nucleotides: TGCAGCGTTGAGGCCCGTTTGGGAGCTTTCTTT.

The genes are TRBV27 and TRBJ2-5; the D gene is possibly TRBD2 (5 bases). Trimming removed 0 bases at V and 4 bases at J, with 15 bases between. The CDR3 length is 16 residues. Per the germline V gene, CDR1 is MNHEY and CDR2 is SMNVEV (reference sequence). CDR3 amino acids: CASSLSLAGVAETQYF. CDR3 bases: TGTGCCAGCAGTTTATCCCTAGCTGGGGTGGCAGAGACCCAGTACTTC.

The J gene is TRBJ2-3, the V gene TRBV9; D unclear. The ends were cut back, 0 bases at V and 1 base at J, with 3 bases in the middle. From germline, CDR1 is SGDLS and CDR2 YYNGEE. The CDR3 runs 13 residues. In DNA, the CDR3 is TGTGCCAGCAGCGTAGATCGCACAGATACGCAGTATTTT. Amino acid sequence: CASSVDRTDTQYF.

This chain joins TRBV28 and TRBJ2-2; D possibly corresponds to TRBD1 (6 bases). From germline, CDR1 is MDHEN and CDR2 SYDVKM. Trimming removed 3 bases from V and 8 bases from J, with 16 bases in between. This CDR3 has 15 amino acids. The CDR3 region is CASSFLTGIKGELFF. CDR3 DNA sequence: TGTGCCAGCAGTTTTTTAACAGGGATTAAAGGGGAGCTGTTTTTT.

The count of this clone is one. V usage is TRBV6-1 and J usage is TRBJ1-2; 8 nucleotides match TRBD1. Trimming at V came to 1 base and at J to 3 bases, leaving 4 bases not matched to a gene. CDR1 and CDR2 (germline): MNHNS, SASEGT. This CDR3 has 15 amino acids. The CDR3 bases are TGTGCCAGCAGTGAAGGTTCAGGGGGCTACTATGGCTACACCTTC. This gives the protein CASSEGSGGYYGYTF.

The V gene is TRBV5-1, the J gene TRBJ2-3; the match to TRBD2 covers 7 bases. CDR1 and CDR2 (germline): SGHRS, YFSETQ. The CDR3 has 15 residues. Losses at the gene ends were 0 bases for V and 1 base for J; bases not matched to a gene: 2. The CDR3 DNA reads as TGCGCCAGCAGCTTGGCCCTAGCGGGCACAGATACGCAGTATTTT. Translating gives CASSLALAGTDTQYF.

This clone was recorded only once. The CDR3 sequence: CASSSSAGGPAETQYF. In nucleotides, the CDR3 is TGTGCCAGCAGTTCCTCAGCGGGAGGGCCTGCAGAGACCCAGTACTTC. The chain links TRBV27 to TRBJ2-5, with 10 nucleotides matching TRBD2. The CDR3 is 16 amino acids. Germline CDR1 MNHEY, CDR2 SMNVEV (reference sequence). Germline trimming cut 4 bases from V and 4 bases from J; bases unmatched to any gene: 9.

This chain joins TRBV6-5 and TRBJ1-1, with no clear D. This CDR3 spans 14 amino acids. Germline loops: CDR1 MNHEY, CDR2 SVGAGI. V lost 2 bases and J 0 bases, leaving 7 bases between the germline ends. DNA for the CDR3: TGTGCCAGCAGTTACCTTGGGCTGAACACTGAAGCTTTCTTT. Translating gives CASSYLGLNTEAFF.

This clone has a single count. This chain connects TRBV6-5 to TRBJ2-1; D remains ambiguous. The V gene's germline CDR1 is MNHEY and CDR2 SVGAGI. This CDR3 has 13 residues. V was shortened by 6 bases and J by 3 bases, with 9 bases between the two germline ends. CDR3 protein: CASSLDNYNEQFF. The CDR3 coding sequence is TGTGCCAGCAGCCTTGACAACTACAATGAGCAGTTCTTC.

The CDR3 sequence is CASTMRGAGSYSNQPQHF. For the CDR3, the DNA is TGTGCCAGTACCATGAGGGGCGCAGGATCTTATAGCAATCAGCCCCAGCATTTT. The V and J genes are TRBV19 and TRBJ1-5; D might be TRBD1 (5 bases). From germline, CDR1 is LNHDA and CDR2 SQIVND (reference sequence). V shed 7 bases and J shed 0 bases, with 22 bases lying between them. The CDR3 is 18 amino acids.

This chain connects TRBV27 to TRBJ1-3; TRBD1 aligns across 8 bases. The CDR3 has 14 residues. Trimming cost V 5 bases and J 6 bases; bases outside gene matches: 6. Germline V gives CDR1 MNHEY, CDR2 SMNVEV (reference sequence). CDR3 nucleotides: TGTGCCAGCAGTCATCTTCAGGGGGCAAACACCATATATTTT. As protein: CASSHLQGANTIYF.

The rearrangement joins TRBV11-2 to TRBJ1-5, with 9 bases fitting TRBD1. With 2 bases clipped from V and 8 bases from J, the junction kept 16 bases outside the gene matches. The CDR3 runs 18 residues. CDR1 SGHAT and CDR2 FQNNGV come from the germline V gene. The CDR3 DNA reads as TGTGCCAGCAGCTTAAGGCCCGGCCCCACAGGGGGCTTGGAGCCCCAGCATTTT. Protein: CASSLRPGPTGGLEPQHF.

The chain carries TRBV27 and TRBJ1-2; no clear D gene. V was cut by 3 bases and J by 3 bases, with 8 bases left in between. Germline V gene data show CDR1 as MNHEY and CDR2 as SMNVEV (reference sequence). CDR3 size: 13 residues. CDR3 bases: TGTGCCAGCAGTTTCGGGCAAGACTATGGCTACACCTTC. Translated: CASSFGQDYGYTF.

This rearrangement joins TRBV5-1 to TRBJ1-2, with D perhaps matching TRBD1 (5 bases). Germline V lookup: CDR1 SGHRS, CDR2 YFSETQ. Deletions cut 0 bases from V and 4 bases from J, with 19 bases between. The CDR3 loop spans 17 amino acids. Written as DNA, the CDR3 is TGCGCCAGCAGCTTGGCCCAGGGTACGCTAGGTAGCTATGGCTACACCTTC. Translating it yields CASSLAQGTLGSYGYTF.

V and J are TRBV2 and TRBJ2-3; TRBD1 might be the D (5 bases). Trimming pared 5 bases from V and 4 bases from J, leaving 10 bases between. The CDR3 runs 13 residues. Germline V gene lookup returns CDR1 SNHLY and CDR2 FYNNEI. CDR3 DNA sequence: TGTGCCAGCAGTTCCCAGGGTTCAGATACGCAGTATTTT. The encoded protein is CASSSQGSDTQYF.